These 17 T cell receptor beta chains originate from one sample sequenced in a study of blood T cell repertoires in COVID-19. This table comes from immunoSEQ multiplex PCR, and its TCRdb copy is limited to in-frame clones, with some not included. This sample has 15,000 to 20,000 clones, with around nine tenths found just once. Sequenced sample: peripheral blood. Every receptor here comes from a human donor in a cohort sampled during active COVID-19.

The CDR3 coding sequence is TGTGCCAGCAGCTTAACAGCGGGACGCCCAGATACGCAGTATTTT. It specifies CASSLTAGRPDTQYF. The chain combines TRBV5-4 with TRBJ2-3, with 7 bases matching TRBD2. The CDR3 sequence is 15 residues long. Trimming took 2 bases from V and 4 from J; bases not matched to a gene: 7. The germline CDR1 and CDR2 sequences are SGHNT and YYREEE (reference sequence).

Comment on this clone: The junction differs from germline at one of its ends, possibly a read error. The chain joins TRBV5-4 to TRBJ2-2, with 7 bases that match TRBD2. Germline CDR1 SGHNT, CDR2 YYREEE (reference sequence). There are 15 residues in the CDR3. The CDR3 reads CASRLGTTNTGELFF. The CDR3 coding sequence is TGTGCCAGCAGGTTGGGGACTACGAACACCGGGGAGCTGTTTTTT.

This rearrangement joins TRBV21-1 to TRBJ2-5; the table's D call TRBD2 went unverified against the DNA. TRBV21-1 counts as a pseudogene. CDR3 length: 16 residues. The CDR3 region is CASGRGGLAEQETQYF. The CDR3 DNA follows: TGTGCCAGCGGGAGGGGGGGCCTAGCGGAACAAGAGACCCAGTACTTC.

J is TRBJ1-2 and V is TRBV9; unclear D gene. Per germline, CDR1 SGDLS and CDR2 YYNGEE. The CDR3 covers 13 residues. Trimming shortened V by 3 bases and J by 0 bases, and 6 bases separated the two germline ends. CDR3 protein: CASSDTANYGYTF. Written as DNA, the CDR3 is TGTGCCAGCAGCGATACTGCTAACTATGGCTACACCTTC.

The chain carries TRBV6-6 and TRBJ1-2; D is possibly TRBD1 (5 bases). V lost 2 bases and J 7 bases, leaving 11 bases between the germline ends. This CDR3 region has 13 residues. Germline lookup yields CDR1 MNHNY and CDR2 SVGAGI (reference sequence). This CDR3 reads CASSYPAGVGYTF. The DNA for the CDR3 is TGTGCCAGCAGTTACCCCGCGGGGGTTGGCTACACCTTC.

A few counts support this clone. This chain uses TRBV18 with TRBJ1-4; D might be TRBD1 (6 bases). With 4 bases removed from V and 2 bases from J, the gap between germline ends came to 20 bases. The CDR3 is 18 residues long. CDR1 KGHSH and CDR2 LQKENI come from the germline V gene. CDR3 sequence (DNA): TGTGCCAGCTCACTACGGCAGGGGCGACTAACGACTAATGAAAAACTGTTTTTT. Translation gives CASSLRQGRLTTNEKLFF.

The rearrangement uses TRBV18 and TRBJ2-7, with TRBD1 as a possible D gene (6 bases). V lost 0 bases and J lost 2, with 17 bases in between. The CDR3 consists of 17 residues. Germline CDR1 KGHSH, CDR2 LQKENI. CDR3 in DNA: TGTGCCAGCTCACCACCGGTCTTCCCCAAGGGGGCCTACGAGCAGTACTTC. This codes for CASSPPVFPKGAYEQYF.

This chain joins TRBV6-1 and TRBJ2-7, with D perhaps TRBD2 (6 bases). The ends were cut back, 0 bases at V and 6 bases at J, with 6 bases in the middle. Per the germline V gene, CDR1 is MNHNS and CDR2 is SASEGT. There are 12 residues in the CDR3. Here the CDR3 DNA reads TGTGCCAGCAGTGAAGCGCGGGGCGAGCAGTACTTC. This encodes CASSEARGEQYF.

The V and J genes are TRBV19 and TRBJ1-5; D is unresolved. The CDR3 is made up of 16 amino acids. V shed 2 bases and J shed 0 bases, with 11 bases lying between them. The germline CDR1 and CDR2 sequences are LNHDA and SQIVND (reference sequence). CDR3 nucleotide sequence: TGTGCCAGTAGTATAACGCAGGTTTATAGCAATCAGCCCCAGCATTTT. This encodes CASSITQVYSNQPQHF.

There are a few counts of this clone. The J gene is TRBJ1-4, the V gene TRBV15, with D tentatively TRBD1 (6 bases). V was trimmed by 2 bases and J by 3 bases, leaving 13 bases between them. This CDR3 has 16 amino acids. Germline CDR1 reads LNHNV; CDR2 reads YYDKDF (reference sequence). The CDR3 reads CATSRTQGISNEKLFF. CDR3 in DNA: TGTGCCACCAGCAGAACACAGGGTATCTCTAATGAAAAACTGTTTTTT.

The rearrangement uses TRBV10-3 and TRBJ2-7; TRBD1 agrees at 9 bases. Trimming removed 4 bases from V and 0 bases from J; junction bases left unmatched: 4. Germline values: CDR1 ENHRY, CDR2 SYGVKD. The CDR3 loop spans 15 amino acids. The CDR3 nucleotides are TGTGCCATCAGTGGGGGACAGGGCCACTCCTACGAGCAGTACTTC. Protein sequence: CAISGGQGHSYEQYF.

The rearrangement links TRBV29-1 to TRBJ2-2; perhaps TRBD1 as D (6 bases). With 5 bases removed from V and 5 bases from J, the gap between germline ends came to 9 bases. This CDR3 comprises 12 residues. Looked up from germline, CDR1 is SQVTM and CDR2 is ANQGSEA. DNA of the CDR3: TGCAGCGTTTACAGGGTTACCGGGGAGCTGTTTTTT. It encodes CSVYRVTGELFF.

This clone was seen more than once but under ten times. The V call is TRBV4-1, the J call TRBJ1-5, with 7 bases aligning to TRBD1. Germline values: CDR1 MGHRA, CDR2 YSYEKL. V lost 3 bases, J lost 0 bases, and 5 bases stayed unmatched. The CDR3 length is 16 residues. The CDR3 loop reads CASSHPGQHSNQPQHF. CDR3 coding DNA: TGCGCCAGCAGCCACCCGGGACAGCATAGCAATCAGCCCCAGCATTTT.

The J gene is TRBJ1-2, the V gene TRBV7-3; D remains unclear. Germline loops: CDR1 SGHTA, CDR2 FQGTGA. Trimming shortened V by 6 bases and J by 2 bases, and 7 bases separated the two germline ends. CDR3 length: 12 residues. The CDR3 DNA follows: TGTGCCAGCAGTCAACTCAACTATGGCTACACCTTC. The encoded protein is CASSQLNYGYTF.

The rearrangement links TRBV5-1 to TRBJ2-1; 8 nucleotides line up with TRBD2. Trimming cost V 2 bases and J 5 bases; bases outside gene matches: 3. Germline values: CDR1 SGHRS, CDR2 YFSETQ. This CDR3 is built from 14 residues. The CDR3 DNA sequence: TGCGCCAGCAGCTTTACTAGCGGAAACAATGAGCAGTTCTTC. As protein: CASSFTSGNNEQFF.

The chain joins TRBV19 to TRBJ1-1; D is ambiguous. Between the trimmed V and J ends, which lost 2 bases and 5 bases, there was a span of 9 bases. The germline V gene has CDR1 LNHDA and CDR2 SQIVND (reference sequence). This CDR3 spans 13 amino acids. The CDR3: CASSIQARTEAFF. CDR3 bases: TGTGCCAGTAGTATACAGGCTCGGACTGAAGCTTTCTTT.

The genes are TRBV5-1 and TRBJ2-7; 10 nucleotides agree with TRBD1. The CDR3 is 16 residues long. The germline CDR1 and CDR2 sequences are SGHRS and YFSETQ. V lost 1 base to trimming and J lost 2 bases; unmatched junction nucleotides: 6. The CDR3 sequence is CASSLLWDRGTYEQYF. CDR3 nucleotide sequence: TGCGCCAGCAGCTTGCTTTGGGACAGGGGAACCTACGAGCAGTACTTC.